The 5 T cell receptor beta chains in this list originate from one sample, sequenced in a study of early T cells in non-severe SARS-CoV-2 infection. TCRdb reprocessed the 5' RACE reads with MiXCR, giving one entry per CDR3 protein. The sample holds about 76,000 distinct CDR3 sequences, over 9% seen once. The specimen was whole blood. The receptors were sampled from an adult who was a healthcare worker with PCR-confirmed SARS-CoV-2 infection or an uninfected control (not recorded which).

This clonotype was observed at least ten times. This sequence joins TRBV9 and TRBJ1-2; a possible D gene is TRBD1 (6 bases). Trimming stripped 1 base from V and 0 bases from J, with 13 bases between. The CDR3 covers 16 residues. Germline V gene sequence: CDR1 SGDLS, CDR2 YYNGEE. The CDR3 region is CASSVLRDTPNYGYTF. In DNA form, the CDR3 reads TGTGCCAGCAGCGTACTTCGGGACACACCTAACTATGGCTACACCTTC.

This clonotype occurred many times. The CDR3 region is CASRPTGTGTDTQYF. As DNA, the CDR3 is TGTGCCAGCAGACCCACCGGGACAGGCACAGATACGCAGTATTTT. This rearrangement joins TRBV6-4 to TRBJ2-3, with 7 bases aligning to TRBD1. The length of the CDR3 is 15 residues. Germline trimming cut 6 bases from V and 1 base from J; bases unmatched to any gene: 7. Germline V gives CDR1 MRHNA, CDR2 SNTAGT.

The chain couples TRBV18 to TRBJ2-1; D unclear. The CDR3 runs 12 residues. CDR1 is KGHSH and CDR2 is LQKENI in the germline V gene. Trimming pared 3 bases from V and 6 bases from J, leaving 6 bases between. The CDR3, as DNA: TGTGCCAGCTCACCCGACACCAATGAGCAGTTCTTC. Translating gives CASSPDTNEQFF. The complete variable domain, with remaining parts taken from reference TRBV18 and TRBJ2-1, reads NAGVMQNPRHLVRRRGQEARLRCSPMKGHSHVYWYRQLPEEGLKFMVYLQKENIIDESGMPKERFSAEFPKEGPSILRIQQVVRGDSAAYFCASSPDTNEQFFGPGTRLTVL.

In regard to this clonotype: This sequence may be a read error, since a much larger clone differs from it by one base. The genes are TRBV13 and TRBJ1-5; TRBD1 is a possible D gene (6 bases). The CDR3 runs to 14 residues. Germline lookup yields CDR1 PRHDT and CDR2 FYEKMQ (reference sequence). Trimming pared 5 bases from V and 4 bases from J, leaving 12 bases between. This CDR3 is CASSKGRGNQPQHF. CDR3 DNA: TGTGCCAGCAGCAAGGGCAGGGGAAATCAGCCCCAGCATTTT.

CDR3 sequence: CASSLGLGEYNEQFF. Here the CDR3 DNA reads TGCGCCAGCAGCTTGGGCCTGGGGGAGTACAATGAGCAGTTCTTC. The chain is built from TRBV5-1 and TRBJ2-1; the D call may be TRBD1 or TRBD2 (5 bases each). The ends were cut back, 0 bases at V and 4 bases at J, with 11 bases in the middle. Germline CDR1 and CDR2: SGHRS and YFSETQ. This CDR3 comprises 15 residues.